This TCR beta chain was documented in a study of CD8+ T cells in alopecia areata. Study findings and constraints: Clonality exceeded that of normal scalp in lesional scalp, most notably in alopecia totalis/universalis.

Sequencing used cDNA as its template, made by extracting RNA and reverse transcribing it. TCRdb keeps only in-frame clones here, not all; method: immunoSEQ multiplex PCR. The sample consists of 150,000 or so clones, around 47% of them appearing once. This CDR3 is 13 amino acids long. Germline-derived CDR1 and CDR2 are SQVTM and ANQGSEA. Trimming took 3 bases from V and 0 from J, leaving 7 bases between them. This clone occurred a few times. What it recognizes is unknown. This TCR came from a human donor with alopecia areata. The sample consisted of CD4+ T cells sorted from blood. This chain links TRBV29-1 with TRBJ2-3, with D unclear. This CDR3 is CSVEIVSTDTQYF. CDR3 in DNA: TGCAGCGTTGAGATAGTTAGCACAGATACGCAGTATTTT.